Following are 10 T cell receptor beta chains from one sample sequenced in a study of T cells in Graves' hyperthyroidism and ophthalmopathy (dated by TCRdb to between 2019 and 2020). Library preparation used multiplex PCR. Reads for this sample came from an Illumina HiSeq 2000. The TCR beta CDR3 regions were amplified from the RNA transcripts. For the first round of RT-PCR on the TCR CDR3, the HTBI primer set was used together with the Qiagen OneStep RT-PCR kit. TCRdb reprocessing: public reads trimmed at Q25 with fastp, clones called with MiXCR, in-frame beta chains kept. Under each unique CDR3 protein, matching rows form one entry showing the most common genes and DNA. The table for this sample lists around 350,000 distinct CDR3 sequences; roughly 17% of them were counted only once. The leading ten clones occupy 34% of the sample. Sequenced sample: blood. The receptors originated from a woman in her twenties or thirties with Graves' hyperthyroidism that later progressed to Graves' ophthalmopathy.

This clonotype was detected ten times or more. The chain is built from TRBV2 and TRBJ2-1, with 9 bases that match TRBD2. CDR1 is SNHLY and CDR2 is FYNNEI in the germline V gene. There are 15 residues in the CDR3. V gave up 7 bases and J gave up 7 bases; unmatched junction bases: 11. The CDR3 loop is CASTSRGGVENEQFF. The CDR3, as DNA: TGTGCCAGCACCTCGCGGGGGGGCGTAGAGAATGAGCAGTTCTTC.

This clonotype has just a few counts. The genes are TRBV7-8 and TRBJ2-5; 8 bases are shared with TRBD2. J gave up 2 bases and V 2 bases, and 16 bases lay outside the gene matches. CDR1 and CDR2 from the germline V gene are SGHVS and FQNEAQ. The length of the CDR3 is 19 residues. CDR3 loop: CASSLIVPQSAGAQETQYF. CDR3 in DNA: TGTGCCAGCAGCTTAATTGTTCCACAGTCAGCGGGAGCACAAGAGACCCAGTACTTC.

This clonotype was observed many times. The gene calls are TRBV24-1 and TRBJ2-1, with 14 bases matching TRBD2. CDR3 length: 19 residues. Germline CDR1 and CDR2: KGHDR and SFDVKD. V lost 2 bases and J lost 1; bases outside the gene matches: 6. CDR3 DNA sequence: TGTGCCACCAGTGATTCGACTAGCGGGGGGGCCCCGTCCTACAATGAGCAGTTCTTC. Its protein product is CATSDSTSGGAPSYNEQFF.

This clonotype was seen a handful of times. The chain joins TRBV7-9 to TRBJ1-6; D remains ambiguous. V was clipped by 1 base and J by 6 bases, with 7 bases between them. This CDR3 has 14 amino acids. The germline V gene has CDR1 SEHNR and CDR2 FQNEAQ (reference sequence). CDR3 loop: CASSLVRINSPLHF. The DNA for the CDR3 is TGTGCCAGCAGCTTAGTAAGGATTAATTCACCCCTCCACTTT.

This clonotype was picked up many times. The chain employs TRBV29-1 and TRBJ1-2; D call uncertain. Trimming cost V 3 bases and J 3 bases, with 11 bases left between them. This CDR3 is built from 13 residues. Germline assignment: CDR1 SQVTM and CDR2 ANQGSEA. The CDR3 nucleotides read TGCAGCGTTGATTTGGGAGGGTACTATGGCTACACCTTC. Translating gives CSVDLGGYYGYTF.

This clonotype has a count of ten or more. V usage is TRBV28 and J usage is TRBJ2-7; 9 positions match TRBD1. Trimming removed 6 bases from V and 2 bases from J; junction bases left unmatched: 11. The CDR3 spans 16 residues. CDR1 and CDR2 (germline): MDHEN, SYDVKM. As DNA, the CDR3 is TGTGCCAGCAGGTCCCGACCCGGGACAGGGCCCTACGAGCAGTACTTC. Translation: CASRSRPGTGPYEQYF. The whole variable domain, remainder taken from reference TRBV28 and TRBJ2-7, is DVKVTQSSRYLVKRTGEKVFLECVQDMDHENMFWYRQDPGLGLRLIYFSYDVKMKEKGDIPEGYSVSREKKERFSLILESASTNQTSMYLCASRSRPGTGPYEQYFGPGTRLTVT.

This clonotype was observed many times. The rearrangement uses TRBV27 and TRBJ1-5; D might be TRBD1 (5 bases). The CDR3 runs 15 residues. Trimming cost V 3 bases and J 2 bases, with 11 bases left between them. The germline V gene has CDR1 MNHEY and CDR2 SMNVEV (reference sequence). CDR3 protein: CASSLKGAGNQPQHF. Written as DNA, the CDR3 is TGTGCCAGCAGTTTGAAAGGGGCGGGCAATCAGCCCCAGCATTTT.

This clonotype was counted at least ten times. This chain uses TRBV6-1 with TRBJ2-7; TRBD2 matches at 8 bases. The length of the CDR3 is 15 residues. Unmatched junction bases numbered 11, after V lost 5 bases and J lost 5 bases. Germline CDR1 MNHNS, CDR2 SASEGT. CDR3 DNA sequence: TGTGCCAGCAGTTCCGCCCCCGCGGGGGGCCACGAGCAGTACTTC. It encodes CASSSAPAGGHEQYF.

This clonotype was observed at least ten times. The V call is TRBV30, the J call TRBJ2-2, with D possibly TRBD1 on 5 matching bases. Germline CDR1 and CDR2: GTSNPN and SVGIG (reference sequence). Trimming pared 4 bases from V and 1 base from J, leaving 10 bases between. CDR3 length: 14 residues. The CDR3: CAWTRQGNTGELFF. The CDR3 DNA reads TGTGCCTGGACACGGCAGGGGAACACCGGGGAGCTGTTTTTT. Looking up the rest from reference TRBV30 and TRBJ2-2 gives the full variable domain: SQTIHQWPATLVQPVGSPLSLECTVEGTSNPNLYWYRQAAGRGLQLLFYSVGIGQISSEVPQNLSASRPQDRQFILSSKKLLLSDSGFYLCAWTRQGNTGELFFGEGSRLTVL.

The chain combines TRBV5-1 with TRBJ1-1; maybe TRBD1 (6 bases). The V and J ends lost 5 bases and 3 bases respectively, with 20 bases between them. From germline, CDR1 is SGHRS and CDR2 YFSETQ. The CDR3 spans 16 residues. CDR3 DNA sequence: TGCGCCAGCAGAAGAGGATGGGGGGCGACGGACACTGAAGCTTTCTTT. Translating gives CASRRGWGATDTEAFF.